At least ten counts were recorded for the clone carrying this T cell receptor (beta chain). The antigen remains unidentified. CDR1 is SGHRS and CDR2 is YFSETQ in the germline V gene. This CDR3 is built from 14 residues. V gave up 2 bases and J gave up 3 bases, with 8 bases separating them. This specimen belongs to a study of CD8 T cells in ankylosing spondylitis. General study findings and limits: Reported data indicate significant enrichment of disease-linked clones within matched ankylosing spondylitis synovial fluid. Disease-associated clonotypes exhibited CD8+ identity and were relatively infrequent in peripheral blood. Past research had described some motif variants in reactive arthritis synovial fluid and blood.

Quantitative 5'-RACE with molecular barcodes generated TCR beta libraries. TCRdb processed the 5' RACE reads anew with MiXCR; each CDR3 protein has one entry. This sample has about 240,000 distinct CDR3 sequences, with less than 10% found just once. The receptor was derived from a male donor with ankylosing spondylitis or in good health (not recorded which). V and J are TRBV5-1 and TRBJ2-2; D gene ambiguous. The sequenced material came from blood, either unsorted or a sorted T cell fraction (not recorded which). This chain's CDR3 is CASSLRADTGELFF. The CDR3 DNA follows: TGCGCCAGCAGCTTACGGGCGGACACCGGGGAGCTGTTTTTT.